One and the same sample provided the 2 T cell receptor beta chains below, sequenced in a study of regulatory T cells in long-lasting Graves disease. Noted time point: newly diagnosed GD, antithyroid drugs for less than 3 months. RNA from PBMCs was the source of the TCR library. Library construction for TCR beta used iRepertoire HTBI primers and Arm-PCR of CDR3 regions. TCRdb ran MiXCR on the multiplex PCR reads and lists one entry per CDR3 protein. The sample yields about 620,000 distinct CDR3 sequences, around 15% seen once. These sequences were also reported in another study, on T cells in Graves' hyperthyroidism and ophthalmopathy.

The sequencing here drew on peripheral blood mononuclear cells (PBMCs), taken at new diagnosis, from a patient treated with antithyroid drugs. The source of these receptors is a young woman with Graves disease.

This clonotype came up a few times. The chain has TRBV25-1 and TRBJ2-7; D remains ambiguous. V was clipped by 2 bases and J by 3 bases, with 8 bases between them. The CDR3 covers 13 residues. The germline gives CDR1 MGHDK, CDR2 SYGVNS. The CDR3: CASSERWGYEQYF. For the CDR3, the DNA is TGTGCCAGCAGTGAAAGATGGGGCTACGAGCAGTACTTC.

This clonotype occurred many times. V usage is TRBV12-3 or TRBV12-4 and J usage is TRBJ1-2, with 8 bases aligning to TRBD1. V trimming: 5 bases; J trimming: 5 bases; junction bases outside the gene matches: 4. This CDR3 contains 13 residues. CDR3 DNA: TGTGCCAGCAGTGAACAGGGGGTTTATGGCTACACCTTC. Protein: CASSEQGVYGYTF.